These 8 T cell receptor beta chains share one sample of origin, sequenced in a study of response to subunit inactivated influenza vaccine. TCRdb fed the RT-PCR reads into MiXCR, producing one record per CDR3 protein. The sample has about 520,000 distinct CDR3 sequences; approximately 24% are singletons. Sequenced here: CD4+ T cells sorted from PBMCs, sampled 4 to 6 days after vaccination. The receptors come from a man aged 50-60 years who received an inactivated influenza vaccine.

This chain links TRBV12-3 or TRBV12-4 with TRBJ1-2; D gene unclear. The V end was cut by 6 bases, the J end by 3 bases, with 8 bases between. The length of the CDR3 is 12 residues. CDR3 protein: CASSPGDYGYTF. In nucleotides, the CDR3 is TGTGCCAGCAGCCCCGGGGACTATGGCTACACCTTC.

V usage is TRBV18 and J usage is TRBJ2-3; 11 bases align to TRBD2. The CDR3 length is 19 residues. The germline gives CDR1 KGHSH, CDR2 LQKENI. The junction had 10 bases not matched to a gene; V was cut back by 2 bases and J by 0 bases. The CDR3 coding sequence is TGTGCCAGCTCACCAAGGCTAGCGGGAGGTCCACCCAGCACAGATACGCAGTATTTT. Encoded protein: CASSPRLAGGPPSTDTQYF.

There are a few counts of this clonotype. The chain joins TRBV20-1 to TRBJ1-5; perhaps TRBD1 as D (6 bases). From germline, CDR1 is DFQATT and CDR2 SNEGSKA (reference sequence). CDR3 size: 15 residues. Trimming cost V 3 bases and J 2 bases, with 14 bases left between them. The CDR3, as DNA: TGCAGTGCTAGCCCGGCAGGGGCGGGCAATCAGCCCCAGCATTTT. The encoded protein is CSASPAGAGNQPQHF.

The chain is built from TRBV11-1 and TRBJ2-5; D may be TRBD2 (6 bases). The CDR3 length is 20 residues. CDR1 and CDR2 (germline): SGHAT, FQDESV (reference sequence). The germline V and J ends were trimmed by 1 base and 4 bases, with 28 bases remaining between them. The CDR3 DNA follows: TGTGCCAGCAGCTTAGGATTTAGCGGAGCTACCGCGAGAGACGGAGAGACCCAGTACTTC. It is translated as CASSLGFSGATARDGETQYF.

This clonotype was found a few times. The chain has TRBV29-1 and TRBJ2-1, with a tentative D call TRBD2 (7 bases). CDR1 is SQVTM and CDR2 is ANQGSEA in the germline V gene. The CDR3 sequence is 15 residues long. V was shortened by 3 bases and J by 5 bases, with 17 bases between the two germline ends. Here the CDR3 reads CSVDKGGSGNNEQFF. In nucleotides, the CDR3 is TGCAGCGTTGATAAGGGGGGGAGCGGGAACAATGAGCAGTTCTTC.

As to this clonotype: This sequence may be a read error, since a much larger clone differs from it by one base. CDR3 in DNA: TGCGGCAGCAGCGAACAGCCGCAGATCTACAATGAGCAGTTCTTC. Its translation is CGSSEQPQIYNEQFF. The rearrangement joins TRBV4-3 to TRBJ2-1; D unresolved. The CDR3 runs to 15 residues. Germline CDR1 LGHNA, CDR2 YSLEER.

This clonotype was counted a few times. V and J are TRBV12-3 or TRBV12-4 and TRBJ2-4; D gene unclear. The CDR3 has 15 residues. The ends were cut back, 5 bases at V and 5 bases at J, with 16 bases in the middle. CDR3 protein: CASSPTGRQQNIQYF. The CDR3 DNA is TGTGCCAGCAGTCCAACGGGCAGACAACAAAACATTCAGTACTTC.

The gene calls are TRBV4-2 and TRBJ2-3; D possibly corresponds to TRBD2 (5 bases). Germline loops: CDR1 LGHNA, CDR2 YNFKEQ. CDR3 length: 15 amino acids. The ends were cut back, 4 bases at V and 1 base at J, with 12 bases in the middle. CDR3 sequence reads: CASSPTLARTDTQYF. For the CDR3, the DNA is TGTGCCAGCAGCCCTACGTTAGCGCGCACAGATACGCAGTATTTT.